The next 20 T cell receptor beta chains were all read from a single sample in a study of blood T cell repertoires in COVID-19 (TCRdb year 2020). Library construction relied on the immunoSEQ multiplex PCR assay. The source is immuneACCESS, and TCRdb retained only in-frame sequences with V and J called. Part of the clones is not carried over; for the studies checked, unresolved V genes explain less than half of this, and the remainder is unexplained. The sample data list some 230,000 clones, and around four fifths of these were observed just once. Jointly, the top ten make up over 12% of the sample. Sequencing was done on a sample of PBMCs or T cells enriched from blood (not recorded which). All receptors derive from a man between 35 and 55 years old who had recovered from COVID-19.

This clone was recorded a few times. Other DNA sequences within the sample encode an identical CDR3. J is TRBJ1-1 and V is TRBV28, with a possible D match to TRBD1 (5 bases). V was clipped by 5 bases and J by 5 bases, with 15 bases between them. Germline V CDR1 and CDR2: MDHEN, SYDVKM. The CDR3 totals 14 residues. CDR3 bases: TGTGCCAGCAGTCTATCGGGGGGAGGGACTGAAGCTTTCTTT. Translation: CASSLSGGGTEAFF.

The sample holds a few counts of this clone. V is TRBV27 and J is TRBJ1-6; D is perhaps TRBD1 (5 bases). The CDR3 has 13 amino acids. From germline, CDR1 is MNHEY and CDR2 SMNVEV (reference sequence). Trimming pared 3 bases from V and 8 bases from J, leaving 8 bases between. The CDR3 coding sequence is TGTGCCAGCAGTTTCACCAGGGATTCACCCCTCCACTTT. Amino acid sequence: CASSFTRDSPLHF.

The V and J genes are TRBV7-8 and TRBJ1-5, with TRBD1 as a possible D gene (5 bases). The CDR3 is 15 amino acids. The V end was cut by 4 bases, the J end by 5 bases, with 15 bases between. Germline V CDR1 and CDR2: SGHVS, FQNEAQ. In DNA form, the CDR3 reads TGTGCCAGCAGCTCCACTCGGGGGTTCGATCAGCCCCAGCATTTT. This sequence encodes CASSSTRGFDQPQHF.

This chain connects TRBV9 to TRBJ1-4; 9 bases are a match to TRBD1. V shed 2 bases, J shed 8 bases, and the junction held 7 bases outside the gene matches. Germline assignment: CDR1 SGDLS and CDR2 YYNGEE. There are 15 residues in the CDR3. The chain's CDR3 is CASSVTQGAGEKLFF. CDR3 coding DNA: TGTGCCAGCAGCGTCACACAGGGGGCCGGGGAAAAACTGTTTTTT.

CDR3 in DNA: TGTGCCAGCAGCCTTACAGGGGGCGGCACAGATACGCAGTATTTT. Translated, it gives CASSLTGGGTDTQYF. The chain is built from TRBV3-1 (or the pseudogene TRBV3-2) and TRBJ2-3, with TRBD1 identical over 9 bases. The trim removed 4 bases at V and 1 base at J, leaving 3 bases unmatched. The V gene's germline CDR1 is LGHDT and CDR2 YNNKEL (reference sequence). The CDR3 is made up of 15 amino acids.

This chain connects TRBV6-5 to TRBJ2-5, with TRBD2 as a possible D gene (7 bases). The CDR3 is 15 amino acids. V gave up 5 bases and J gave up 4 bases, with 17 bases separating them. The V gene's germline CDR1 is MNHEY and CDR2 SVGAGI. The CDR3 reads CASSLGLGGPETQYF. CDR3 coding DNA: TGTGCCAGCAGTCTAGGACTAGGGGGTCCAGAGACCCAGTACTTC.

This sequence joins TRBV7-9 and TRBJ2-1; D is possibly TRBD2 (6 bases). Trimming pared 5 bases from V and 8 bases from J, leaving 10 bases between. Germline V gene data show CDR1 as SEHNR and CDR2 as FQNEAQ (reference sequence). The CDR3 contains 12 residues. CDR3 coding DNA: TGTGCCAGCAGCGCGGGCGGGGATGAGCAGTTCTTC. Amino acids: CASSAGGDEQFF.

The chain recombines TRBV27 with TRBJ1-5, with D possibly TRBD1 on 6 matching bases. The CDR3 runs to 14 residues. Germline V gene lookup returns CDR1 MNHEY and CDR2 SMNVEV (reference sequence). The V end lost 2 bases, the J end lost 5 bases, and 10 bases lay between the germline ends. The DNA for the CDR3 is TGTGCCAGCAGTTTAAGGACAGCCGATCAGCCCCAGCATTTT. Translating it yields CASSLRTADQPQHF.

V is TRBV28 and J is TRBJ2-2; TRBD2 matches at 13 bases. The germline gives CDR1 MDHEN, CDR2 SYDVKM. CDR3 length: 15 residues. The V segment lost 5 bases and the J segment 6 bases; nucleotides outside the gene matches: 3. Here the CDR3 DNA reads TGTGCCAGCAGTACTAGCGGGGGGGTTGCCGGGGAGCTGTTTTTT. Amino acid sequence: CASSTSGGVAGELFF.

The CDR3 here is CASSEFQDSYEQYF. The CDR3 bases are TGCGCCAGCAGTGAGTTCCAGGACTCCTACGAGCAGTACTTC. The gene calls are TRBV10-1 and TRBJ2-7; D uncertain. This CDR3 is 14 amino acids long. Germline assignment: CDR1 WNHNN and CDR2 SYGVQD (reference sequence). Trimming cost V 1 base and J 0 bases, with 7 bases left between them.

This clone is a singleton in its sample. V usage is TRBV3-1 (or the pseudogene TRBV3-2) and J usage is TRBJ2-5; 8 bases match TRBD1. This CDR3 contains 14 residues. Trimming removed 3 bases from V and 5 bases from J; junction bases left unmatched: 5. The germline gives CDR1 LGHDT, CDR2 YNNKEL (reference sequence). The CDR3: CASSHPDRVETQYF. The CDR3 coding sequence is TGTGCCAGCAGCCACCCGGACAGGGTGGAGACCCAGTACTTC.

This sequence joins TRBV27 and TRBJ1-2; D gene ambiguous. Germline CDR1 reads MNHEY; CDR2 reads SMNVEV (reference sequence). Trimming pared 4 bases from V and 0 bases from J, leaving 12 bases between. This CDR3 is built from 15 residues. CDR3 region: CASSYVGVANYGYTF. CDR3 DNA sequence: TGTGCCAGCAGTTATGTGGGCGTGGCTAACTATGGCTACACCTTC.

This clone turned up a few times. The germline gene is not matched at one end of the junction; a read error may be the cause. This sequence joins TRBV7-9 and TRBJ2-2, with D possibly being TRBD2 (7 bases). Germline V gene sequence: CDR1 SEHNR, CDR2 FQNEAQ (reference sequence). This CDR3 is built from 14 residues. This chain's CDR3 is CAPRRGLDTGELFF. CDR3 coding DNA: TGCGCCCCACGGCGGGGGCTGGACACCGGGGAGCTGTTTTTT. The complete variable domain, with remaining parts taken from reference TRBV7-9 and TRBJ2-2, reads DTGVSQNPRHKITKRGQNVTFRCDPISEHNRLYWYRQTLGQGPEFLTYFQNEAQLEKSRLLSDRFSAERPKGSFSTLEIQRTEQGDSAMYLCAPRRGLDTGELFFGEGSRLTVL.

V is TRBV2 and J is TRBJ1-5; TRBD1 matches 7 bases. Germline CDR1 SNHLY, CDR2 FYNNEI. The CDR3 extends over 15 amino acids. With V trimmed by 6 bases and J by 3 bases, 8 bases remained unmatched. The DNA of the CDR3 is TGTGCCAGCAGGGAAACAGGGGTTAACAATCAGCCCCAGCATTTT. Encoded protein: CASRETGVNNQPQHF.

The rearrangement uses TRBV4-2 and TRBJ1-4; the match to TRBD1 covers 7 bases. CDR1 and CDR2 (germline): LGHNA, YNFKEQ. The V gene end was trimmed by 3 bases and the J gene end by 7 bases; junction bases not matched to a gene: 8. The CDR3 is made up of 15 amino acids. In nucleotides, the CDR3 is TGTGCCAGCAGCCAGTGGAGGGACAGCGGTGAAAAACTGTTTTTT. Translating it yields CASSQWRDSGEKLFF.

The rearrangement uses TRBV24-1 and TRBJ1-1, with 9 bases aligning to TRBD1. Losses at the gene ends were 7 bases for V and 7 bases for J; bases not matched to a gene: 6. The CDR3 contains 13 residues. Per germline, CDR1 KGHDR and CDR2 SFDVKD. The CDR3 here is CATRGDRGGEAFF. The DNA for the CDR3 is TGTGCCACCAGGGGCGACAGGGGGGGTGAAGCTTTCTTT.

This chain uses TRBV15 with TRBJ2-7, with 8 bases lining up with TRBD2. CDR1 and CDR2 (germline): LNHNV, YYDKDF (reference sequence). The ends lost 1 base at V and 6 bases at J; junction bases unmatched: 5. This CDR3 is built from 14 residues. The CDR3 DNA reads as TGTGCCACCAGCAGAGCTGGGACTAGTTTCGAGCAGTACTTC. Its translation: CATSRAGTSFEQYF. Full variable domain (remainder filled in from reference TRBV15 and TRBJ2-7): DAMVIQNPRYQVTQFGKPVTLSCSQTLNHNVMYWYQQKSSQAPKLLFHYYDKDFNNEADTPDNFQSRRPNTSFCFLDIRSPGLGDTAMYLCATSRAGTSFEQYFGPGTRLTVT.

The CDR3 region is CASSLSRGGTRYSGANVLTF. The DNA for the CDR3 is TGTGCCAGCAGTTTATCGCGGGGAGGGACACGGTACTCTGGGGCCAACGTCCTGACTTTC. The chain uses TRBV27 and TRBJ2-6, with D possibly matching TRBD2 (7 bases). The ends were cut back, 0 bases at V and 0 bases at J, with 18 bases in the middle. The CDR3 is 20 amino acids. Per germline, CDR1 MNHEY and CDR2 SMNVEV (reference sequence).

The chain links TRBV13 to TRBJ2-1, with 8 positions matching TRBD1. Trimming cost V 4 bases and J 8 bases; bases outside gene matches: 13. CDR3 length equals 16 residues. Germline assignment: CDR1 PRHDT and CDR2 FYEKMQ (reference sequence). CDR3 DNA: TGTGCCAGCAGCTATTCCGGGACAGGACTTGGCGATGAGCAGTTCTTC. This codes for CASSYSGTGLGDEQFF.

The V and J genes are TRBV27 and TRBJ2-5, with TRBD1 as a possible D gene (5 bases). Trimming removed 2 bases from V and 4 bases from J, with 11 bases in between. Germline values: CDR1 MNHEY, CDR2 SMNVEV (reference sequence). The CDR3 has 14 amino acids. CDR3 nucleotides: TGTGCCAGCAGTTTAAAGGGGTATGGAGAGACCCAGTACTTC. Its protein product is CASSLKGYGETQYF.